These 21 T cell receptor beta chains share one sample of origin, sequenced in a study of blood T cell repertoires in COVID-19. Profiled with immunoSEQ multiplex PCR; TCRdb holds only in-frame clones, not every one. The table shows about 380,000 clones, with more than 75% occurring only once. What was sequenced was PBMCs or T cells enriched from blood (not recorded which). The receptors shown here come from a young woman who had recovered from COVID-19.

The genes are TRBV29-1 and TRBJ2-7; D possibly corresponds to TRBD2 (6 bases). CDR3 size: 13 residues. V was trimmed by 7 bases and J by 5 bases, leaving 18 bases between them. Germline V gene lookup returns CDR1 SQVTM and CDR2 ANQGSEA. For the CDR3, the DNA is TGCAGCGCCTTGCAAGGTTGGGGGGACGAGCAGTACTTC. This sequence encodes CSALQGWGDEQYF.

The chain employs TRBV7-3 and TRBJ2-3; TRBD1 might be the D (5 bases). V lost 6 bases to trimming and J lost 2 bases, with 18 bases between them. Per germline, CDR1 SGHTA and CDR2 FQGTGA. The CDR3 is 16 amino acids. Here the CDR3 reads CASSPSPGSPTDTQYF. The CDR3 nucleotides are TGTGCCAGCAGTCCCTCCCCAGGGTCCCCCACAGATACGCAGTATTTT.

The V gene is TRBV6-5, the J gene TRBJ1-4; D might be TRBD1 (5 bases). Trimming left V 6 bases short and J 4 bases short, with 12 bases between. This CDR3 region has 14 residues. Germline values: CDR1 MNHEY, CDR2 SVGAGI. This CDR3 reads CASRAGYLNEKLFF. DNA of the CDR3: TGTGCCAGCAGGGCAGGGTACCTTAATGAAAAACTGTTTTTT.

This clone was recorded only once. The rearrangement joins TRBV19 to TRBJ1-3; 7 positions match TRBD1. The trim removed 7 bases at V and 0 bases at J, leaving 3 bases unmatched. The germline V gene encodes CDR1 LNHDA and CDR2 SQIVND (reference sequence). The CDR3 contains 14 residues. CDR3: CASTGGVSGNTIYF. In DNA, the CDR3 is TGTGCCAGTACAGGGGGAGTCTCTGGAAACACCATATATTTT. Filled out from reference TRBV19 and TRBJ1-3, the complete variable domain reads DGGITQSPKYLFRKEGQNVTLSCEQNLNHDAMYWYRQDPGQGLRLIYYSQIVNDFQKGDIAEGYSVSREKKESFPLTVTSAQKNPTAFYLCASTGGVSGNTIYFGEGSWLTVV.

J is TRBJ2-5 and V is TRBV4-3, with 9 positions matching TRBD1. Trimming took 0 bases from V and 0 from J; bases not matched to a gene: 8. The CDR3 is 18 amino acids. Germline CDR1 reads LGHNA; CDR2 reads YSLEER. The CDR3 here is CASSQEVSGTGYQETQYF. The CDR3 region has the DNA TGCGCCAGCAGCCAAGAGGTTTCCGGGACAGGGTACCAAGAGACCCAGTACTTC.

V is TRBV6-6 and J is TRBJ2-7; TRBD1 might be the D (6 bases). Trimming took off 5 bases at V and 6 bases at J, with 29 bases between the two ends. The CDR3 has 18 residues. Per the germline V gene, CDR1 is MNHNY and CDR2 is SVGAGI (reference sequence). CDR3 coding DNA: TGTGCCAGCAGTCCCCTCAGCCAATTAGGGGGAGCCCACGTCGAGCAGTACTTC. Its protein is CASSPLSQLGGAHVEQYF.

The chain couples TRBV5-4 to TRBJ2-1; D perhaps matches TRBD1 (9 bases). CDR1 is SGHNT and CDR2 is YYREEE in the germline V gene (reference sequence). This CDR3 comprises 16 residues. The germline V and J ends were trimmed by 4 bases and 4 bases, with 18 bases remaining between them. The DNA of the CDR3 is TGTGCCAGCAGCCGGGAGGGACAGGGAGTTTACAATGAGCAGTTCTTC. Its protein product is CASSREGQGVYNEQFF. The full variable domain, with the rest looked up from reference TRBV5-4 and TRBJ2-1, is ETGVTQSPTHLIKTRGQQVTLRCSSQSGHNTVSWYQQALGQGPQFIFQYYREEENGRGNFPPRFSGLQFPNYSSELNVNALELDDSALYLCASSREGQGVYNEQFFGPGTRLTVL.

This chain connects TRBV10-2 to TRBJ1-2, with a possible D match to TRBD1 (6 bases). V was clipped by 8 bases and J by 5 bases, with 12 bases between them. This CDR3 is 12 amino acids long. CDR1 WSHSY and CDR2 SAAADI come from the germline V gene. The CDR3 loop reads CASARGGYGYTF. The CDR3 nucleotides read TGCGCCAGCGCAAGAGGGGGTTATGGCTACACCTTC.

The chain uses TRBV19 and TRBJ1-4; perhaps TRBD1 as D (5 bases). CDR3 length: 15 residues. Germline V gives CDR1 LNHDA, CDR2 SQIVND (reference sequence). V shed 3 bases and J shed 8 bases, with 16 bases lying between them. The CDR3 nucleotides read TGTGCCAGTAGTATTGTCAGGGTAGGAAACGAAAAACTGTTTTTT. As protein: CASSIVRVGNEKLFF.

The chain employs TRBV6-4 and TRBJ2-3, with TRBD1 identical over 8 bases. Germline CDR1 MRHNA, CDR2 SNTAGT. The length of the CDR3 is 14 residues. V lost 4 bases to trimming and J lost 4 bases; unmatched junction nucleotides: 4. CDR3 in amino acids: CASSGQGMADTQYF. The CDR3 nucleotides read TGTGCCAGCAGTGGACAGGGGATGGCAGATACGCAGTATTTT.

The chain recombines TRBV19 with TRBJ1-1, with D possibly matching TRBD1 (6 bases). This CDR3 region has 16 residues. Trimming removed 10 bases from V and 6 bases from J, with 27 bases in between. CDR1 is LNHDA, CDR2 SQIVND, per germline (reference sequence). The DNA of the CDR3 is TGTGCCACCTCACGAGGGGGGGCGCGACGAACGGCTGAAGCTTTCTTT. Protein: CATSRGGARRTAEAFF.

CDR3 sequence reads: CASSLDAGAATEAFF. For the CDR3, the DNA is TGTGCCAGCAGCTTAGATGCGGGGGCGGCCACTGAAGCTTTCTTT. This chain links TRBV7-6 with TRBJ1-1, with D possibly TRBD1 on 6 matching bases. This CDR3 contains 15 residues. Germline V gives CDR1 SGHVS, CDR2 FNYEAQ. V dropped 1 base and J dropped 4 bases, with 13 bases sitting between them.

The gene calls are TRBV6-2 or TRBV6-3 and TRBJ1-2, with TRBD1 matching over 9 bases. The V gene end was trimmed by 5 bases and the J gene end by 3 bases; junction bases not matched to a gene: 7. There are 15 residues in the CDR3. Germline values: CDR1 MNHEY, CDR2 SVGEGT. This chain's CDR3 is CASSLTTGGDYGYTF. Here the CDR3 DNA reads TGTGCCAGCAGTCTCACGACAGGGGGAGACTATGGCTACACCTTC.

This chain connects TRBV9 to TRBJ1-1; TRBD1 might be the D (6 bases). In germline, CDR1 is SGDLS, CDR2 YYNGEE. V shed 3 bases and J shed 1 base, with 13 bases lying between them. The CDR3 totals 15 residues. CDR3 in DNA: TGTGCCAGCAGCGAAAGAACGGACAGGAACACTGAAGCTTTCTTT. This codes for CASSERTDRNTEAFF.

The chain combines TRBV5-1 with TRBJ1-6, with a weak D call TRBD1 (5 bases). This CDR3 is 16 amino acids long. Germline assignment: CDR1 SGHRS and CDR2 YFSETQ. Trimming took 3 bases from V and 0 from J, leaving 10 bases between them. The CDR3: CASSSGLSSYNSPLHF. The CDR3 region has the DNA TGCGCCAGCAGCTCGGGACTTAGCTCCTATAATTCACCCCTCCACTTT.

This sequence joins TRBV3-1 (or the pseudogene TRBV3-2) and TRBJ2-1, with 13 bases lining up with TRBD2. Germline loops: CDR1 LGHDT, CDR2 YNNKEL (reference sequence). The CDR3 contains 16 residues. V lost 2 bases, J lost 2 bases, and 0 bases stayed unmatched. CDR3 sequence reads: CASSQTSGGAYNEQFF. Here the CDR3 DNA reads TGTGCCAGCAGCCAAACTAGCGGGGGGGCCTACAATGAGCAGTTCTTC.

The CDR3 loop reads CASSSGLAGSELDTQYF. CDR3 sequence (DNA): TGTGCCAGCAGCTCCGGACTAGCGGGGTCGGAGTTAGATACGCAGTATTTT. This sequence joins TRBV7-3 and TRBJ2-3, with 12 bases that match TRBD2. Germline loops: CDR1 SGHTA, CDR2 FQGTGA. J gave up 5 bases and V 4 bases, and 10 bases lay outside the gene matches. CDR3 length: 17 residues.

The gene calls are TRBV9 and TRBJ2-7; 7 bases map to TRBD2. V was clipped by 4 bases and J by 0 bases; unmatched bases: 10. Per the germline V gene, CDR1 is SGDLS and CDR2 is YYNGEE. The CDR3 is 16 residues long. The CDR3, as DNA: TGTGCCAGCAGCCTCGCTAGCGGAGGCCCCTCCTACGAGCAGTACTTC. Translation: CASSLASGGPSYEQYF.

The chain has TRBV29-1 and TRBJ2-2; no reliable D call. Trimming shortened V by 2 bases and J by 4 bases, and 5 bases separated the two germline ends. The CDR3 covers 12 residues. Germline V gene lookup returns CDR1 SQVTM and CDR2 ANQGSEA. The CDR3 DNA reads as TGCAGCGTTGAACAGCGCACCGGGGAGCTGTTTTTT. Translating it yields CSVEQRTGELFF.

V gene TRBV24-1 combines with J gene TRBJ2-5; D may be TRBD2 (5 bases). There are 15 residues in the CDR3. Trimming took off 1 base at V and 5 bases at J, with 13 bases between the two ends. Germline V lookup: CDR1 KGHDR, CDR2 SFDVKD. The CDR3 loop reads CATSDLHERWETQYF. The DNA for the CDR3 is TGTGCCACCAGTGATTTACACGAGCGGTGGGAGACCCAGTACTTC.

The V and J genes are TRBV6-5 and TRBJ1-1, with a weak D call TRBD1 (5 bases). Trimming took off 3 bases at V and 8 bases at J, with 7 bases between the two ends. CDR1 is MNHEY, CDR2 SVGAGI, per germline. The CDR3 totals 11 residues. CDR3 amino acids: CASSYQGEAFF. The CDR3 DNA sequence: TGTGCCAGCAGTTATCAGGGCGAAGCTTTCTTT.